This passage covers 26 T cell receptor beta chains from one sample sequenced in a study of beta chain features in type 1 diabetes. Every isolated RNA sample was fully reverse transcribed, so sequencing captured expressed TCRB transcripts. TCRdb keeps only in-frame clones here, not all; method: immunoSEQ multiplex PCR. This table has around 300,000 clones, around 7.8% appearing once. Sequencing input: central memory CD4+ T cells from blood. All receptors come from a woman under 30 in good health.

V usage is TRBV7-2 and J usage is TRBJ1-6; no firm D call. The V end was cut by 1 base, the J end by 12 bases, with 10 bases between. CDR1 and CDR2 (germline): SGHTA, FQGNSA. The CDR3 runs 13 residues. As DNA, the CDR3 is TGTGCCAGCAGCTTAGATGCCATTGGACCCCTCCACTTT. Protein: CASSLDAIGPLHF.

This rearrangement joins TRBV14 to TRBJ2-3, with D maybe TRBD2 (6 bases). With 3 bases removed from V and 6 bases from J, the gap between germline ends came to 13 bases. The CDR3 is 14 residues long. In germline, CDR1 is SGHDN, CDR2 FVKESK. DNA for the CDR3: TGTGCCAGCAGCCAGTACCGGGGGACCGATACGCAGTATTTT. Amino acid sequence: CASSQYRGTDTQYF.

This clone was seen a handful of times. The chain recombines TRBV7-9 with TRBJ1-1; no clear D gene. Trimming pared 5 bases from V and 6 bases from J, leaving 13 bases between. CDR3 length: 13 residues. Germline V gene lookup returns CDR1 SEHNR and CDR2 FQNEAQ (reference sequence). For the CDR3, the DNA is TGTGCCAGCAGCCCCCAGGAAGCGGCTGAAGCTTTCTTT. Residues: CASSPQEAAEAFF.

This clone has a count of ten or more. The chain couples TRBV28 to TRBJ2-7, with TRBD2 as a possible D gene (5 bases). Germline assignment: CDR1 MDHEN and CDR2 SYDVKM. V was pared by 7 bases and J by 5 bases, with 21 bases between. This CDR3 spans 15 amino acids. CDR3 nucleotides: TGTGCCAGCACTTCTCCTCATGCCATCGGGAACGAGCAGTACTTC. It specifies CASTSPHAIGNEQYF.

This clone was counted only a few times. The V and J genes are TRBV7-2 and TRBJ1-2; no firm D call. This CDR3 has 17 residues. The ends were cut back, 3 bases at V and 0 bases at J, with 17 bases in the middle. The germline gives CDR1 SGHTA, CDR2 FQGNSA. CDR3 DNA: TGTGCCAGCAGCTTTAATTTGGTCGGCGGTTCTAACTATGGCTACACCTTC. It encodes CASSFNLVGGSNYGYTF.

In this sample, this clone turned up many times. The chain is built from TRBV11-3 and TRBJ2-3, with 7 bases that match TRBD2. CDR1 is SGHNT and CDR2 is YENEEA in the germline V gene. The J segment lost 5 bases and the V segment lost 6 bases, leaving 14 bases of the junction unmatched. This CDR3 spans 16 amino acids. CDR3: CASRQSGTSIGDTQYF. CDR3 coding DNA: TGTGCCAGCAGGCAGAGCGGGACCTCTATTGGAGATACGCAGTATTTT.

The V call is TRBV5-4, the J call TRBJ2-1, with a weak D call TRBD2 (6 bases). In germline, CDR1 is SGHNT, CDR2 YYREEE (reference sequence). CDR3 length: 17 amino acids. The germline V and J ends were trimmed by 3 bases and 9 bases, with 25 bases remaining between them. The CDR3 spells CASSSPNRGSSGGEQFF. In DNA form, the CDR3 reads TGTGCCAGCAGCTCGCCTAATCGAGGCTCCTCCGGGGGTGAGCAGTTCTTC. The full variable domain, its missing parts supplied by reference TRBV5-4 and TRBJ2-1, is ETGVTQSPTHLIKTRGQQVTLRCSSQSGHNTVSWYQQALGQGPQFIFQYYREEENGRGNFPPRFSGLQFPNYSSELNVNALELDDSALYLCASSSPNRGSSGGEQFFGPGTRLTVL.

This clone was seen a handful of times. The chain carries TRBV5-4 and TRBJ2-5; D perhaps matches TRBD2 (5 bases). Trimming took off 3 bases at V and 1 base at J, with 13 bases between the two ends. The CDR3 is 15 residues long. CDR1 is SGHNT and CDR2 is YYREEE in the germline V gene (reference sequence). CDR3 sequence reads: CASSSGKGSQETQYF. The CDR3, as DNA: TGTGCCAGCAGCTCGGGGAAGGGCTCCCAAGAGACCCAGTACTTC.

The sample holds a few counts of this clone. This rearrangement joins TRBV6-5 to TRBJ2-2; D is unclear. CDR1 is MNHEY and CDR2 is SVGAGI in the germline V gene. Between the trimmed V and J ends, which lost 1 base and 2 bases, there was a span of 11 bases. This CDR3 spans 16 amino acids. This CDR3 is CASSYFWQENTGELFF. CDR3 nucleotide sequence: TGTGCCAGCAGTTACTTCTGGCAGGAAAACACCGGGGAGCTGTTTTTT.

This clone was found many times. This chain links TRBV7-9 with TRBJ1-5, with a tentative D call TRBD1 (5 bases). The V and J ends lost 1 base and 7 bases respectively, with 11 bases between them. The germline V gene encodes CDR1 SEHNR and CDR2 FQNEAQ (reference sequence). CDR3 length: 14 residues. The CDR3: CASSLGDGGQPQHF. CDR3 nucleotides: TGTGCCAGCAGCTTAGGGGATGGGGGACAGCCCCAGCATTTT. The entire variable domain, with the rest obtained from reference TRBV7-9 and TRBJ1-5, is as follows: DTGVSQNPRHKITKRGQNVTFRCDPISEHNRLYWYRQTLGQGPEFLTYFQNEAQLEKSRLLSDRFSAERPKGSFSTLEIQRTEQGDSAMYLCASSLGDGGQPQHFGDGTRLSIL.

The rearrangement joins TRBV11-3 to TRBJ2-1, with no clear D. V lost 2 bases and J 7 bases, leaving 3 bases between the germline ends. Germline V CDR1 and CDR2: SGHNT, YENEEA. CDR3 length: 11 residues. Here the CDR3 reads CASSLMNEQFF. The CDR3, as DNA: TGTGCCAGCAGCTTAATGAATGAGCAGTTCTTC. Together with reference TRBV11-3 and TRBJ2-1, the CDR3 gives the full variable domain: EAGVVQSPRYKIIEKKQPVAFWCNPISGHNTLYWYLQNLGQGPELLIRYENEEAVDDSQLPKDRFSAERLKGVDSTLKIQPAELGDSAVYLCASSLMNEQFFGPGTRLTVL.

This clone was recorded at least ten times. The CDR3 protein is CASSHQRGQETQYF. The CDR3 DNA sequence: TGTGCCAGCAGCCACCAGCGGGGCCAAGAGACCCAGTACTTC. This chain uses TRBV7-2 with TRBJ2-5, with TRBD2 matching over 7 bases. The CDR3 runs 14 residues. The germline V gene encodes CDR1 SGHTA and CDR2 FQGNSA. Germline trimming cut 5 bases from V and 1 base from J; bases unmatched to any gene: 4.

The V call is TRBV18, the J call TRBJ2-7; 7 bases are shared with TRBD1. Germline trimming cut 2 bases from V and 4 bases from J; bases unmatched to any gene: 5. Germline V gene data show CDR1 as KGHSH and CDR2 as LQKENI. This CDR3 contains 14 residues. The CDR3 DNA is TGTGCCAGCTCACCAAGGGACAGATCGTACGAGCAGTACTTC. It translates to CASSPRDRSYEQYF.

This clone was seen a handful of times. The rearrangement uses TRBV25-1 and TRBJ2-5; 10 nucleotides agree with TRBD1. CDR3 length: 18 residues. Trimming removed 5 bases from V and 4 bases from J; junction bases left unmatched: 16. Germline CDR1 is MGHDK and CDR2 is SYGVNS. CDR3: CASSRPPLSDRGGETQYF. Written as DNA, the CDR3 is TGTGCCAGCAGTCGACCCCCTCTTTCGGACAGGGGGGGAGAGACCCAGTACTTC.

This clone has just a few counts. The chain recombines TRBV5-1 with TRBJ2-5; D remains unclear. CDR1 is SGHRS and CDR2 is YFSETQ in the germline V gene. There are 16 residues in the CDR3. Trimming took off 2 bases at V and 5 bases at J, with 19 bases between the two ends. CDR3 sequence (DNA): TGCGCCAGCAGCTTAACCGGGCGGAACGCGGTGGAGACCCAGTACTTC. Translating gives CASSLTGRNAVETQYF.

This sequence joins TRBV19 and TRBJ2-4, with 11 nucleotides matching TRBD2. The V and J ends lost 5 bases and 2 bases, in that order; junction bases with no gene match: 11. CDR1 is LNHDA and CDR2 is SQIVND in the germline V gene (reference sequence). The CDR3 runs 18 residues. The CDR3 DNA sequence: TGTGCCAGTAGTTTTAGGATAACTAGCGGGAGCTCCAAAAACATTCAGTACTTC. Encoded protein: CASSFRITSGSSKNIQYF.

This clone was picked up a small number of times. The chain carries TRBV18 and TRBJ1-3, with TRBD1 as a possible D gene (5 bases). The germline CDR1 and CDR2 sequences are KGHSH and LQKENI. The V end was cut by 4 bases, the J end by 4 bases, with 14 bases between. The CDR3 is 15 amino acids. Written as DNA, the CDR3 is TGTGCCAGCTCACTCCCGCGGGGCGCCGGAAACACCATATATTTT. This translates into CASSLPRGAGNTIYF.

The table lists this clone with a few counts. The chain couples TRBV19 to TRBJ1-2, with TRBD1 as a possible D gene (6 bases). CDR3 length equals 12 residues. CDR1 and CDR2 from the germline V gene are LNHDA and SQIVND (reference sequence). Trimming pared 8 bases from V and 5 bases from J, leaving 12 bases between. The CDR3 sequence is CASSDRKYGYTF. In nucleotides, the CDR3 is TGTGCCAGTTCGGACAGAAAGTATGGCTACACCTTC.

The chain is built from TRBV14 and TRBJ1-1; no clear D gene. Deletions cut 5 bases from V and 1 base from J, with 8 bases between. Germline V CDR1 and CDR2: SGHDN, FVKESK. The CDR3 spans 13 residues. CDR3 amino acids: CASSYSGNTEAFF. The CDR3 nucleotides read TGTGCCAGCAGCTACTCGGGGAACACTGAAGCTTTCTTT.

This clone was seen only a few times. V usage is TRBV23-1 and J usage is TRBJ2-1; D assignment may be TRBD1 or TRBD2 (6 bases each). TRBV23-1 belongs to the ORF category, with a function that is uncertain. The V end lost 0 bases, the J end lost 3 bases, and 15 bases lay between the germline ends. The CDR3 spans 17 residues. CDR3 DNA sequence: TGCGCCAGCAGTCAATCTCCCGGGGGCGCCGACTACAATGAGCAGTTCTTC. Protein sequence: CASSQSPGGADYNEQFF.

This clone was observed a handful of times. The V gene is TRBV2, the J gene TRBJ2-3; D is perhaps TRBD1 (6 bases). The CDR3 is 12 residues long. Deletions cut 8 bases from V and 2 bases from J, with 8 bases between. Germline CDR1 is SNHLY and CDR2 is FYNNEI. CDR3 DNA: TGTGCCAGCCGGACAGACACAGATACGCAGTATTTT. Protein: CASRTDTDTQYF.

This clone has ten or more counts. This chain joins TRBV9 and TRBJ2-1; 13 nucleotides match TRBD2. There are 15 residues in the CDR3. J lost 9 bases, V lost 4 bases, and 7 bases had no gene match. Germline loops: CDR1 SGDLS, CDR2 YYNGEE. Written as DNA, the CDR3 is TGTGCCAGCAGCCCCGGACTAGCGGGAGCAGGTGAGCAGTTCTTC. Translation gives CASSPGLAGAGEQFF.

The chain recombines TRBV29-1 with TRBJ2-3; 13 nucleotides line up with TRBD2. The CDR3 has 16 amino acids. J gave up 1 base and V 5 bases, and 6 bases lay outside the gene matches. The germline CDR1 and CDR2 sequences are SQVTM and ANQGSEA. The CDR3 DNA follows: TGCAGCGTTTTATACGGACTAGCGGGAGGCACAGATACGCAGTATTTT. It specifies CSVLYGLAGGTDTQYF.

This clone has just a few counts. The chain is built from TRBV7-8 and TRBJ2-5, with unresolved D. The CDR3 spans 13 residues. Trimming stripped 3 bases from V and 6 bases from J, with 11 bases between. Looked up from germline, CDR1 is SGHVS and CDR2 is FQNEAQ. This CDR3 reads CASSFMGIQTQYF. The CDR3 DNA reads as TGTGCCAGCAGCTTCATGGGTATCCAGACCCAGTACTTC.

The rearrangement joins TRBV5-1 to TRBJ2-2, with 14 positions matching TRBD2. The length of the CDR3 is 18 residues. V shed 3 bases, J shed 3 bases, and the junction held 7 bases outside the gene matches. Per the germline V gene, CDR1 is SGHRS and CDR2 is YFSETQ. This CDR3 reads CASSWGLAGVLDTGELFF. The CDR3 DNA sequence: TGCGCCAGCAGCTGGGGACTAGCGGGAGTATTAGACACCGGGGAGCTGTTTTTT. Looking up the rest from reference TRBV5-1 and TRBJ2-2 gives the full variable domain: KAGVTQTPRYLIKTRGQQVTLSCSPISGHRSVSWYQQTPGQGLQFLFEYFSETQRNKGNFPGRFSGRQFSNSRSEMNVSTLELGDSALYLCASSWGLAGVLDTGELFFGEGSRLTVL.

There are a few counts of this clone. The chain uses TRBV7-9 and TRBJ2-1; 13 bases map to TRBD2. The CDR3 consists of 15 residues. Germline trimming cut 4 bases from V and 15 bases from J; bases unmatched to any gene: 12. From germline, CDR1 is SEHNR and CDR2 FQNEAQ (reference sequence). CDR3 region: CASSYTGEGLAGVFF. The CDR3 region has the DNA TGTGCCAGCAGCTATACTGGAGAAGGACTAGCGGGAGTGTTCTTC.